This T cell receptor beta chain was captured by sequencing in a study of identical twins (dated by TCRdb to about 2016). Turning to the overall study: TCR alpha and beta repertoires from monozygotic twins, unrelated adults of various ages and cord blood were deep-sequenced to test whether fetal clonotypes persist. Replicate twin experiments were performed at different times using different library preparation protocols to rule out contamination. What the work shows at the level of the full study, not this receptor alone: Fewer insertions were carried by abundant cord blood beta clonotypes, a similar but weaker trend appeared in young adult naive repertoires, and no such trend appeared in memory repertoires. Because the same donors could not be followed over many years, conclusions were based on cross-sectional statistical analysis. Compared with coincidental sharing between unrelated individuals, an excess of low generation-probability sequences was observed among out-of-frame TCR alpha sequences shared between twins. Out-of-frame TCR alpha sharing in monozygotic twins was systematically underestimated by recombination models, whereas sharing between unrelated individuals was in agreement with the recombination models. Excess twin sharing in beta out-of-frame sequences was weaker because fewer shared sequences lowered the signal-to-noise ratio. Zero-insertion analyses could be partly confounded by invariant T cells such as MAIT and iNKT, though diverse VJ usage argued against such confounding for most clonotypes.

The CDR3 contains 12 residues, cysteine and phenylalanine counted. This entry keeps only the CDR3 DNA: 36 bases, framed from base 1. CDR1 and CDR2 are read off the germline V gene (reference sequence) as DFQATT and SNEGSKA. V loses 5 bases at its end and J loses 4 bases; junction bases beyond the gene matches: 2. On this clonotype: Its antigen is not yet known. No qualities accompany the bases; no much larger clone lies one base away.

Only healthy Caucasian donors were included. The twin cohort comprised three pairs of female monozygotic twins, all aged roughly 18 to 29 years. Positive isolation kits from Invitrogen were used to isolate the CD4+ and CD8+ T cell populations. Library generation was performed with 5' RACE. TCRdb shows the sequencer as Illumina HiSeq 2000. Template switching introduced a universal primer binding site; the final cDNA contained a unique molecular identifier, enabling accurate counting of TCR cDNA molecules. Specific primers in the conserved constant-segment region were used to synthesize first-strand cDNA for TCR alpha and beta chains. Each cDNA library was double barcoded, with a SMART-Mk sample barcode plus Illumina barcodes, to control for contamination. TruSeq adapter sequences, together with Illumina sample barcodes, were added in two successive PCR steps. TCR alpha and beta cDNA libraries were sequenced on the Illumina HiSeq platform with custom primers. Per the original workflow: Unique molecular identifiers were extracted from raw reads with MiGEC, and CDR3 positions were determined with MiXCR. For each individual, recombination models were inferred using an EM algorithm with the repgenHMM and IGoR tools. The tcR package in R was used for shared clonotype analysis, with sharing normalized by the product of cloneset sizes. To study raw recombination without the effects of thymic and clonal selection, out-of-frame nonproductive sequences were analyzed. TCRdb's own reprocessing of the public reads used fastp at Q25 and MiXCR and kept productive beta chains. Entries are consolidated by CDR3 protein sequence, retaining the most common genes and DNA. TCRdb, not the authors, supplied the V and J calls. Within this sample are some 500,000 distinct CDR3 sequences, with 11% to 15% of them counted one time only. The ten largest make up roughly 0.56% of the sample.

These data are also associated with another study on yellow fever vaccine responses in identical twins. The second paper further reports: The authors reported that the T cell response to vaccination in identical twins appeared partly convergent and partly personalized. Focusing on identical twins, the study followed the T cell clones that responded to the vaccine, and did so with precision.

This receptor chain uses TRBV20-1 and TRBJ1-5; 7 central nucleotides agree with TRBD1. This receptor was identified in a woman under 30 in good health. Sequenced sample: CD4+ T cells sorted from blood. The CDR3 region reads CSALQGNQPQHF. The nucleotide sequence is TGCAGTGCTTTACAGGGGAATCAGCCCCAGCATTTT.